This T cell receptor (beta chain) comes out of a study of T-cell reconstitution after alpha-beta-depleted transplantation in children. During its preparation, the TCRbeta library received unique molecular identifiers. TCRdb ran MiXCR on the PCR reads and lists one entry per CDR3 protein. There are some 300,000 distinct CDR3 sequences in the sample; about a tenth occur only once, and just under 7.5% lies in the top ten. This clonotype has only a few counts. Sequences were derived from PBMCs, sampled before TCRalphabeta/CD19-depleted stem cell transplant. The sequence derives from a boy under three years old with acute myeloid leukemia, due to receive a stem cell transplant.

The CDR3 here is CSARASGGPREQYF. The CDR3 region has the DNA TGCAGTGCTAGGGCTAGCGGGGGGCCCAGAGAGCAGTACTTC. This chain joins TRBV20-1 and TRBJ2-7, with 11 bases identical to TRBD2. V shed 3 bases and J 7 bases; nucleotides not matched to a gene: 8. Germline values: CDR1 DFQATT, CDR2 SNEGSKA (reference sequence). This CDR3 is 14 amino acids long.